Following are 26 T cell receptor beta chains from one sample sequenced in a study of T cells in Graves' hyperthyroidism and ophthalmopathy. RNA transcripts were the template for amplifying TCR beta CDR3 regions. A first-round RT-PCR of the TCR CDR3 used the HTBI primer set. TCRdb independently ran MiXCR on the multiplex PCR reads; one entry per CDR3 protein. The sample yields 400,000 to 500,000 distinct CDR3 sequences, roughly an eighth seen once. Sequencing was performed on blood. The receptors were gathered from a woman aged 18-29 years with Graves' hyperthyroidism.

V usage is TRBV11-2 and J usage is TRBJ2-2, with D perhaps matching TRBD1 (5 bases). The V end was cut by 1 base, the J end by 5 bases, with 14 bases between. Germline V gene data show CDR1 as SGHAT and CDR2 as FQNNGV. This CDR3 contains 16 residues. CDR3 sequence: CASSLAPRALTGELFF. The CDR3 nucleotides read TGTGCCAGCAGCTTAGCTCCCAGGGCGCTAACCGGGGAGCTGTTTTTT.

The sample holds many counts of this clonotype. V is TRBV24-1 and J is TRBJ2-3; no definite D call. The V gene lost 2 bases and the J gene lost 4 bases, with 6 bases spanning the gap. This CDR3 is built from 13 residues. Per the germline V gene, CDR1 is KGHDR and CDR2 is SFDVKD. CDR3 in amino acids: CATSDSRADTQYF. The CDR3 nucleotides are TGTGCCACCAGTGATTCAAGAGCAGATACGCAGTATTTT.

This clonotype was seen repeatedly, ten times or more. The J gene is TRBJ2-1, the V gene TRBV24-1; D may match TRBD1 or TRBD2 (5 bases each). The CDR3 spans 15 residues. V lost 2 bases to trimming and J lost 6 bases, with 13 bases between them. In germline, CDR1 is KGHDR, CDR2 SFDVKD. Here the CDR3 reads CATSDSGTHTNEQFF. The DNA for the CDR3 is TGTGCCACCAGTGATTCCGGGACGCATACCAATGAGCAGTTCTTC.

This clonotype was recorded at least ten times. The V call is TRBV12-3 or TRBV12-4, the J call TRBJ2-1; 12 bases fit TRBD2. This CDR3 comprises 13 residues. V shed 6 bases and J 10 bases; nucleotides not matched to a gene: 4. CDR3 nucleotides: TGTGCCAGCAGACTAGCGGGGGGCGGGGAGCAGTTCTTC. It yields the protein CASRLAGGGEQFF.

This clonotype was recorded at least ten times. The chain couples TRBV6-4 to TRBJ2-1; a weak D match, TRBD1 (6 bases). Germline V gene data show CDR1 as MRHNA and CDR2 as SNTAGT. Trimming shortened V by 2 bases and J by 5 bases, and 7 bases separated the two germline ends. This CDR3 contains 13 residues. The CDR3 reads CASSDGTNNEQFF. The DNA of the CDR3 is TGTGCCAGCAGTGACGGGACAAACAATGAGCAGTTCTTC.

V is TRBV20-1 and J is TRBJ2-1; unclear D gene. V was shortened by 2 bases and J by 0 bases, with 11 bases between the two germline ends. Germline CDR1 and CDR2: DFQATT and SNEGSKA (reference sequence). CDR3 size: 15 residues. The CDR3 loop reads CSARISVSSYNEQFF. CDR3 nucleotide sequence: TGCAGTGCTAGAATATCCGTAAGCTCCTACAATGAGCAGTTCTTC.

This clonotype was picked up many times. The chain recombines TRBV28 with TRBJ2-1; maybe TRBD2 (7 bases). The CDR3 totals 18 residues. Germline-derived CDR1 and CDR2 are MDHEN and SYDVKM. The V and J ends lost 2 bases and 9 bases respectively, with 26 bases between them. The CDR3 region is CASSLNSRGAGVSGEQFF. The CDR3 region has the DNA TGTGCCAGCAGTTTAAATAGTCGGGGGGCAGGGGTGTCCGGTGAGCAGTTCTTC.

The chain is built from TRBV9 and TRBJ2-5; D is uncertain. The CDR3 spans 13 residues. The germline V gene encodes CDR1 SGDLS and CDR2 YYNGEE. V was cut by 3 bases and J by 0 bases, with 6 bases left in between. The CDR3 spells CASSAPYQETQYF. In DNA, the CDR3 is TGTGCCAGCAGCGCGCCGTACCAAGAGACCCAGTACTTC.

This clonotype has at least ten counts. The chain couples TRBV28 to TRBJ2-3, with a tentative D call TRBD2 (5 bases). CDR3 size: 14 residues. V shed 3 bases and J shed 9 bases, with 16 bases lying between them. CDR1 is MDHEN, CDR2 SYDVKM, per germline. The DNA for the CDR3 is TGTGCCAGCAGTTTCGTCACTAGTTTTCAGACGCAGTATTTT. Translating gives CASSFVTSFQTQYF.

This clonotype was counted ten times or more. The chain employs TRBV27 and TRBJ2-3; D is perhaps TRBD1 (6 bases). The CDR3 is 16 residues long. The germline V gene encodes CDR1 MNHEY and CDR2 SMNVEV (reference sequence). The V and J ends lost 5 bases and 0 bases respectively, with 15 bases between them. Written as DNA, the CDR3 is TGTGCCAGCAGTCCCCACCGGGACAAAAGCACAGATACGCAGTATTTT. It specifies CASSPHRDKSTDTQYF.

This clonotype was seen a few times. The genes are TRBV20-1 and TRBJ1-6, with D perhaps TRBD1 (6 bases). Germline CDR1 and CDR2: DFQATT and SNEGSKA (reference sequence). The CDR3 runs 16 residues. V was pared by 4 bases and J by 9 bases, with 22 bases between. The CDR3 here is CSAKEMAQGESSPLHF. DNA for the CDR3: TGCAGTGCTAAAGAGATGGCACAGGGAGAATCTTCACCCCTCCACTTT.

The table lists this clonotype with many counts. The V gene is TRBV10-1, the J gene TRBJ1-6, with D possibly TRBD1 on 6 matching bases. V lost 6 bases to trimming and J lost 6 bases, with 9 bases between them. The CDR3 sequence is 13 residues long. Germline V CDR1 and CDR2: WNHNN, SYGVQD (reference sequence). CDR3 nucleotide sequence: TGCGCCAGCAGCCCGGACAGTAATTCACCCCTCCACTTT. It is translated as CASSPDSNSPLHF.

This clonotype occurred a few times. The rearrangement joins TRBV13 to TRBJ2-3; a weak D match, TRBD1 (5 bases). Per the germline V gene, CDR1 is PRHDT and CDR2 is FYEKMQ (reference sequence). The CDR3 has 18 amino acids. V was trimmed by 1 base and J by 0 bases, leaving 17 bases between them. CDR3 in DNA: TGTGCCAGCAGCTTAGAAGGTCAGGGTTCCTCTAGCACAGATACGCAGTATTTT. Translated: CASSLEGQGSSSTDTQYF.

As for this clonotype: The germline gene is not matched at one end of the junction; a read error may be the cause. The chain recombines TRBV4-2 with TRBJ2-1, with 9 bases identical to TRBD1. Germline CDR1 is LGHNA and CDR2 is YNFKEQ. The CDR3 length is 15 residues. The CDR3 loop reads CANSPGTGRHNEQFF. As DNA, the CDR3 is TGTGCCAACAGCCCCGGGACAGGGAGGCACAATGAGCAGTTCTTC.

There are a few counts of this clonotype. The rearrangement links TRBV6-1 to TRBJ2-4; D not resolved. The length of the CDR3 is 14 residues. Germline CDR1 and CDR2: MNHNS and SASEGT. V lost 4 bases, J lost 0 bases, and 7 bases lay in between. CDR3 sequence: CASSGHIAKNIQYF. In DNA, the CDR3 is TGTGCCAGCAGTGGGCATATAGCCAAAAACATTCAGTACTTC.

This clonotype was seen many times. The chain is built from TRBV30 and TRBJ1-4, with TRBD1 identical over 7 bases. V lost 4 bases and J lost 3; bases outside the gene matches: 2. The CDR3 consists of 13 residues. Germline V gene lookup returns CDR1 GTSNPN and CDR2 SVGIG (reference sequence). The CDR3 DNA is TGTGCCTGGACGGGACAGTCTAATGAAAAACTGTTTTTT. Protein: CAWTGQSNEKLFF.

This clonotype was seen at least ten times. This chain joins TRBV20-1 and TRBJ2-2, with 10 bases fitting TRBD2. The CDR3 runs to 15 residues. Germline-derived CDR1 and CDR2 are DFQATT and SNEGSKA (reference sequence). V lost 3 bases to trimming and J lost 5 bases; unmatched junction nucleotides: 6. This CDR3 is CSARASGSTTGELFF. The CDR3 DNA follows: TGCAGTGCTAGGGCTAGCGGGAGTACGACCGGGGAGCTGTTTTTT.

The chain has TRBV25-1 and TRBJ2-7; tentatively, D is TRBD2 (5 bases). This CDR3 has 13 amino acids. Germline values: CDR1 MGHDK, CDR2 SYGVNS. V lost 8 bases and J lost 7, with 18 bases in between. The CDR3 region has the DNA TGTGCCAGCTTTGGGAGCCCGAGGAGGGAGCAGTACTTC. It translates to CASFGSPRREQYF.

This clonotype showed up many times. The chain joins TRBV30 to TRBJ2-3; D is perhaps TRBD2 (6 bases). The V gene's germline CDR1 is GTSNPN and CDR2 SVGIG (reference sequence). Trimming removed 4 bases from V and 5 bases from J, with 16 bases in between. The CDR3 sequence is 14 residues long. The CDR3 nucleotides are TGTGCCTGGACCCCGGGACTGGGGCGAGATACGCAGTATTTT. It encodes CAWTPGLGRDTQYF.

There are many counts of this clonotype. The rearrangement uses TRBV20-1 and TRBJ2-1, with D possibly TRBD1 on 6 matching bases. Germline V gives CDR1 DFQATT, CDR2 SNEGSKA (reference sequence). V was cut by 4 bases and J by 10 bases, with 17 bases left in between. This CDR3 comprises 13 residues. CDR3 region: CSATRGPGREQFF. The CDR3 bases are TGCAGTGCTACCAGGGGCCCGGGCAGGGAGCAGTTCTTC.

The CDR3 nucleotides read TGTGCCAGTAGTATCGGGCGGGAAGTCCCCTACGAGCAGTACTTC. It codes for CASSIGREVPYEQYF. The J gene is TRBJ2-7, the V gene TRBV19; possible D gene TRBD2, 6 bases. CDR1 LNHDA and CDR2 SQIVND come from the germline V gene (reference sequence). V was trimmed by 3 bases and J by 2 bases, leaving 14 bases between them. The CDR3 has 15 amino acids.

This clonotype was found many times. The chain joins TRBV12-3 or TRBV12-4 to TRBJ1-3; no clear D gene. The CDR3 extends over 11 amino acids. The V and J ends lost 6 bases and 11 bases respectively, with 11 bases between them. The CDR3 nucleotides are TGTGCCAGCAGCTTGAAAAAGGCCATATATTTT. The encoded protein is CASSLKKAIYF.

This sequence joins TRBV19 and TRBJ1-1, with D unresolved. This CDR3 spans 11 amino acids. Germline V lookup: CDR1 LNHDA, CDR2 SQIVND (reference sequence). Trimming removed 3 bases at V and 9 bases at J, with 8 bases between. The CDR3 nucleotides read TGTGCCAGTAGTATTGCCCAACAAGCTTTCTTT. Its translation: CASSIAQQAFF.

This clonotype has a handful of counts. One base away lies a much larger clone, so this may be a sequencing read error. The chain links TRBV5-1 to TRBJ2-1; TRBD2 agrees at 9 bases. The trim removed 3 bases at V and 4 bases at J, leaving 8 bases unmatched. The CDR3 is 16 residues long. Germline lookup yields CDR1 SGHRS and CDR2 YFSETQ. CDR3 protein: CASSSAASGKYNEQFF. CDR3 nucleotide sequence: TGCGCCAGCAGCTCGGCGGCTAGCGGGAAATACAATGAGCAGTTCTTC. The full variable domain, completed using reference TRBV5-1 and TRBJ2-1, is KAGVTQTPRYLIKTRGQQVTLSCSPISGHRSVSWYQQTPGQGLQFLFEYFSETQRNKGNFPGRFSGRQFSNSRSEMNVSTLELGDSALYLCASSSAASGKYNEQFFGPGTRLTVL.

This clonotype has ten or more counts. The chain carries TRBV20-1 and TRBJ2-3, with 14 bases fitting TRBD2. Germline values: CDR1 DFQATT, CDR2 SNEGSKA (reference sequence). The CDR3 spans 14 residues. The CDR3 reads CRPTGTSGRDTQYF. The CDR3 DNA is TGCAGGCCCACCGGGACTAGCGGGAGAGATACGCAGTATTTT.

This clonotype was observed at least ten times. V gene TRBV28 combines with J gene TRBJ2-1; perhaps TRBD1 as D (6 bases). Trimming shortened V by 6 bases and J by 7 bases, and 10 bases separated the two germline ends. This CDR3 spans 12 amino acids. Germline CDR1 reads MDHEN; CDR2 reads SYDVKM. The CDR3 sequence: CASSGQFNEQFF. The DNA for the CDR3 is TGTGCCAGCAGCGGACAGTTTAATGAGCAGTTCTTC. Full variable domain (missing parts from reference TRBV28 and TRBJ2-1): DVKVTQSSRYLVKRTGEKVFLECVQDMDHENMFWYRQDPGLGLRLIYFSYDVKMKEKGDIPEGYSVSREKKERFSLILESASTNQTSMYLCASSGQFNEQFFGPGTRLTVL.